Sequencing of this T cell receptor (beta chain) was carried out in a study of T cell responses to AZD1222 COVID-19 vaccine. Regarding the study as a whole: Reportedly, nearly half of unique spike TCRs recognized epitopes outside B.1.351/B.1.1.7 mutations. Spike-specific TCR breadth and depth grew following two AZD1222 doses. Repertoire sampling happened only post peak T cell response.

The table came from immunoSEQ multiplex PCR; TCRdb's copy has only in-frame clones and leaves some out. Of over 130,000 clones in the sample, roughly nine tenths are singletons; the top ten hold more than 3%. Comments on this clone: Antigen unknown.

CDR3 length equals 15 residues. From germline, CDR1 is MNHEY and CDR2 SVGAGI. The junction had 7 bases not matched to a gene; V was cut back by 0 bases and J by 5 bases. The chain employs TRBV6-5 and TRBJ2-7; 7 bases line up with TRBD1. Sequences were derived from peripheral blood, sampled 28 days after the second AZD1222 dose. The clonotype comes from an adult who received the AZD1222 COVID-19 vaccine. DNA for the CDR3: TGTGCCAGCAGTTACTCGAAGACAGGGCGAGACGAGCAGTACTTC. As protein: CASSYSKTGRDEQYF.